The clone carrying this T cell receptor beta chain was counted ten times or more. Its target is unknown. TCRdb fed the 5' RACE reads into MiXCR, producing one record per CDR3 protein. The table has more than 95,000 distinct CDR3 sequences, roughly 8% seen once. The record originates from a study of CD8 T cells in ankylosing spondylitis. Study-wide results and limits: Matched ankylosing spondylitis synovial fluid reportedly contained a significantly enriched population of disease-linked clones. Some of the motif variants had earlier been found in reactive arthritis patients' fluid and blood. Blood of patients with ankylosing spondylitis appeared to be characterized by a TCR beta motif of seven or eight highly homologous variants.

Trimming removed 7 bases from V and 5 bases from J, with 14 bases in between. This CDR3 has 13 residues. Germline values: CDR1 SQVTM, CDR2 ANQGSEA. The source is a male donor with ankylosing spondylitis or in good health (not recorded which). The chain combines TRBV29-1 with TRBJ2-2; tentative D call: TRBD2 (5 bases). Sequenced: blood, either unsorted or a sorted T cell fraction (not recorded which). CDR3 amino acids: CSASLVVTGELFF. The CDR3 nucleotides read TGCAGCGCGTCACTAGTAGTTACCGGGGAGCTGTTTTTT.